This record covers a single TCR beta chain. The antigen it recognizes is unknown. Per-base quality was not reported, and no clone a single base away is much larger than it. The receptor library was made with 5' RACE. The instrument was an Illumina HiSeq 2000. A universal primer binding site was introduced by template switching, and a unique molecular identifier was present in the final cDNA, enabling accurate counting of TCR cDNA molecules. First-strand cDNA for TCR alpha and beta chains was synthesized from specific primers in the conserved constant-segment region. To control for contamination, every cDNA library carried two barcodes: a SMART-Mk sample barcode plus Illumina barcodes. Two successive PCR steps introduced TruSeq adapter sequences along with Illumina sample barcodes. The TCR alpha and beta cDNA libraries were sequenced on the Illumina HiSeq platform using custom primers. As for the authors' bioinformatics: Unique molecular identifiers were extracted from raw reads with MiGEC, and CDR3 positions were determined with MiXCR. For each individual, recombination models were inferred using an EM algorithm with the repgenHMM and IGoR tools. Shared clonotypes were analyzed with the tcR package in R, and sharing was normalized by the product of cloneset sizes. Out-of-frame nonproductive sequences were analyzed to study raw recombination free of thymic and clonal selection effects. The raw public reads went through TCRdb reprocessing: fastp at Q25, MiXCR clone calling, in-frame beta chains kept. Rows matching on CDR3 protein sequence are summarized as one entry with the most common DNA and genes. These V and J calls originate from TCRdb's pipeline instead of the authors' own analysis. For this sample there are approximately 240,000 distinct CDR3 sequences; about 14% appear just once. Around 9% of the sample is taken by the ten largest.

From a lookup of the germline V gene (reference sequence), CDR1 and CDR2 are DFQATT and SNEGSKA. Deletion took 6 bases off V and 2 bases off J, with a span of 13 bases between the germline ends. The CDR3 spans 13 residues, from the cysteine through the phenylalanine. The retained sequence is limited to the CDR3, 39 bases, with the frame set at the first base. This record comes from a study of identical twins (dated by TCRdb to the mid-2010s). Regarding the complete study: TCR alpha and beta repertoires from monozygotic twins, unrelated adults of various ages and cord blood were deep-sequenced to test whether fetal clonotypes persist. To rule out contamination, replicate twin experiments were performed at different times with different library preparation protocols.

Every donor in the study was a healthy Caucasian. Miltenyi CD45RO+ enrichment and human naive T-cell isolation kits were used to isolate memory (CD45RO+) and naive T cells from PBMC. Findings and caveats that apply to the study as a whole: Abundant cord blood beta clonotypes carried fewer insertions; young adult naive repertoires showed a weaker similar trend, while memory repertoires showed none. Zero-insertion analyses could be partly confounded by invariant T cells such as MAIT and iNKT, although diverse VJ usage argued against such confounding for most clonotypes. Because the same donors could not be followed over many years, conclusions were based on cross-sectional statistical analysis. In monozygotic twins, out-of-frame TCR alpha sharing was systematically underestimated by recombination models, although the models agreed with sharing between unrelated individuals. Compared with coincidental sharing between unrelated individuals, an excess of low generation-probability sequences was observed among out-of-frame TCR alpha sequences shared between twins. Excess twin sharing in beta out-of-frame sequences was weaker because fewer shared sequences lowered the signal-to-noise ratio.

The specimen was memory (CD45RO+) T cells sorted from blood. Taken with the paper, the label for cell subset or site translates to: CD45RO+ enriched T cells. The source of this sequence is a woman between 18 and 29 years old in good health. The rearrangement combines TRBV20-1 with TRBJ1-2; a confident D gene designation cannot be given. The CDR3 corresponds to CSARLAGNYGYTF. The nucleotide sequence reads as follows: TGCAGTGCACGCCTGGCCGGAAACTATGGCTACACCTTC.